Following are 20 T cell receptor beta chains from one sample sequenced in a study of blood T cell repertoires in COVID-19. Data came from immunoSEQ multiplex PCR; TCRdb stores just in-frame clones and leaves some out. Of 140,000 to 150,000 clones in the sample, about 90% were seen once. Specimen: PBMCs or T cells enriched from blood (not recorded which). These receptors were taken from a man aged 60 to 75 who had recovered from COVID-19.

The V and J genes are TRBV19 and TRBJ1-6; D is undetermined. The V end lost 5 bases, the J end lost 3 bases, and 11 bases lay between the germline ends. CDR1 is LNHDA, CDR2 SQIVND, per germline (reference sequence). The CDR3 is made up of 15 amino acids. The CDR3 coding sequence is TGTGCCAGTAGTCTAATCCGGAGCTATAATTCACCCCTCCACTTT. This sequence encodes CASSLIRSYNSPLHF.

This clone was recorded only once. The genes are TRBV7-9 and TRBJ2-5; 10 nucleotides line up with TRBD1. This CDR3 has 15 residues. The germline CDR1 and CDR2 sequences are SEHNR and FQNEAQ (reference sequence). V gave up 5 bases and J gave up 5 bases; unmatched junction bases: 8. The CDR3 reads CASSVRQGAGETQYF. CDR3 DNA sequence: TGTGCCAGCAGCGTAAGACAGGGGGCGGGGGAGACCCAGTACTTC. Full variable domain (missing parts from reference TRBV7-9 and TRBJ2-5): DTGVSQNPRHKITKRGQNVTFRCDPISEHNRLYWYRQTLGQGPEFLTYFQNEAQLEKSRLLSDRFSAERPKGSFSTLEIQRTEQGDSAMYLCASSVRQGAGETQYFGPGTRLLVL.

The chain recombines TRBV4-1 with TRBJ1-4; D unresolved. CDR1 and CDR2 from the germline V gene are MGHRA and YSYEKL. CDR3 size: 14 residues. V lost 7 bases and J lost 4, with 13 bases in between. The CDR3 is CASTRRSGNEKLFF. DNA of the CDR3: TGCGCCAGCACCCGCCGGTCGGGTAATGAAAAACTGTTTTTT.

The chain carries TRBV27 and TRBJ2-7; 9 positions agree with TRBD1. V was clipped by 4 bases and J by 1 base; unmatched bases: 8. In germline, CDR1 is MNHEY, CDR2 SMNVEV (reference sequence). The CDR3 is 16 residues long. The CDR3 region has the DNA TGTGCCAGCAGTTCCCCACAGGGGGCCGGATCCTACGAGCAGTACTTC. Its translation is CASSSPQGAGSYEQYF.

The chain couples TRBV28 to TRBJ2-1; D is uncertain. Trimming shortened V by 5 bases and J by 2 bases, and 16 bases separated the two germline ends. CDR3 length equals 16 residues. Germline lookup yields CDR1 MDHEN and CDR2 SYDVKM. The CDR3: CASSPSRGGTYNEQFF. Written as DNA, the CDR3 is TGTGCCAGCAGTCCCTCCCGAGGCGGCACCTACAATGAGCAGTTCTTC.

The J gene is TRBJ2-7, the V gene TRBV4-1, with a weak D call TRBD1 (6 bases). CDR1 and CDR2 from the germline V gene are MGHRA and YSYEKL. V shed 4 bases and J shed 0 bases, with 19 bases lying between them. The CDR3 is 17 amino acids. The chain's CDR3 is CASSRELAGESSYEQYF. The CDR3 nucleotides read TGCGCCAGCAGCCGAGAACTCGCAGGGGAAAGCTCCTACGAGCAGTACTTC.

J is TRBJ2-2 and V is TRBV5-4, with 9 positions matching TRBD1. The junction had 4 bases not matched to a gene; V was cut back by 3 bases and J by 4 bases. Germline CDR1 is SGHNT and CDR2 is YYREEE (reference sequence). The CDR3 extends over 15 amino acids. In DNA form, the CDR3 reads TGTGCCAGCAGCTCCGGGACAGGGTCCACCGGGGAGCTGTTTTTT. It translates to CASSSGTGSTGELFF.

V and J are TRBV20-1 and TRBJ1-4, with D unclear. This CDR3 has 11 amino acids. Trimming pared 7 bases from V and 3 bases from J, leaving 6 bases between. Germline V gives CDR1 DFQATT, CDR2 SNEGSKA (reference sequence). CDR3 coding DNA: TGCAGTGTCATCCCTAATGAAAAACTGTTTTTT. Translated, it gives CSVIPNEKLFF.

The chain employs TRBV18 and TRBJ2-2, with D tentatively TRBD2 (6 bases). Trimming shortened V by 4 bases and J by 8 bases, and 11 bases separated the two germline ends. Germline-derived CDR1 and CDR2 are KGHSH and LQKENI. This CDR3 has 13 residues. The CDR3 DNA reads as TGTGCCAGCTCACGGCGGGATATGGGGGAGCTGTTTTTT. Its translation is CASSRRDMGELFF.

The chain couples TRBV11-2 to TRBJ1-5, with a tentative D call TRBD1 (5 bases). This CDR3 spans 15 amino acids. V was trimmed by 5 bases and J by 5 bases, leaving 16 bases between them. The germline gives CDR1 SGHAT, CDR2 FQNNGV. CDR3 DNA sequence: TGTGCCAGCAGCCCCGGGCAGGGAAGAGATCAGCCCCAGCATTTT. Protein sequence: CASSPGQGRDQPQHF.

The rearrangement links TRBV25-1 to TRBJ2-5; D ambiguous. This CDR3 has 13 residues. Germline V lookup: CDR1 MGHDK, CDR2 SYGVNS. The ends were cut back, 8 bases at V and 2 bases at J, with 12 bases in the middle. CDR3 region: CASPVVRQETQYF. Here the CDR3 DNA reads TGTGCCAGCCCTGTTGTGAGGCAAGAGACCCAGTACTTC. Supplemented by reference TRBV25-1 and TRBJ2-5, the full variable domain reads EADIYQTPRYLVIGTGKKITLECSQTMGHDKMYWYQQDPGMELHLIHYSYGVNSTEKGDLSSESTVSRIRTEHFPLTLESARPSHTSQYLCASPVVRQETQYFGPGTRLLVL.

The chain recombines TRBV6-5 with TRBJ1-2; D perhaps matches TRBD1 (5 bases). Per germline, CDR1 MNHEY and CDR2 SVGAGI. Trimming pared 8 bases from V and 6 bases from J, leaving 16 bases between. The CDR3 sequence is 13 residues long. CDR3 DNA sequence: TGTGCCAGCCTAAGGTCGGGGGAGGATGGCTACACCTTC. Encoded protein: CASLRSGEDGYTF.

The CDR3 DNA is TGTGCAAGTCGCGCTTACTACCGGGACAGGACCTACGAGCAGTACTTC. It codes for CASRAYYRDRTYEQYF. The chain joins TRBV12-2 to TRBJ2-7; TRBD1 reflects the table's D call only, with no check against the DNA. TRBV12-2 corresponds to a pseudogene. CDR3 length: 16 amino acids.

CDR3 in amino acids: CASSLARFGLAARETQYF. The CDR3 DNA reads TGTGCCAGCAGCTTAGCCCGGTTTGGACTAGCGGCCCGCGAGACCCAGTACTTC. The rearrangement links TRBV7-6 to TRBJ2-5; TRBD2 agrees at 10 bases. Trimming removed 0 bases from V and 5 bases from J; junction bases left unmatched: 12. This CDR3 comprises 18 residues. Germline assignment: CDR1 SGHVS and CDR2 FNYEAQ.

This chain connects TRBV7-9 to TRBJ1-5; TRBD1 matches 8 bases. The CDR3 length is 16 residues. Germline V gene lookup returns CDR1 SEHNR and CDR2 FQNEAQ (reference sequence). J lost 3 bases, V lost 5 bases, and 9 bases had no gene match. The CDR3 protein is CASSPGTGTFNQPQHF. Written as DNA, the CDR3 is TGTGCCAGCAGCCCCGGGACAGGAACGTTCAATCAGCCCCAGCATTTT.

In this sample, this clone turned up a few times. This chain connects TRBV27 to TRBJ1-3, with TRBD1 identical over 7 bases. CDR1 is MNHEY and CDR2 is SMNVEV in the germline V gene (reference sequence). J was trimmed by 0 bases and V by 6 bases; bases with no gene match: 5. CDR3 length: 15 residues. In nucleotides, the CDR3 is TGTGCCAGCAGAAAACAGGGGAGCTCTGGAAACACCATATATTTT. Amino acid sequence: CASRKQGSSGNTIYF.

This clone came up a few times. This chain connects TRBV19 to TRBJ1-1; tentatively, D is TRBD1 (6 bases). This CDR3 is 13 amino acids long. Trimming shortened V by 11 bases and J by 1 base, and 14 bases separated the two germline ends. CDR1 and CDR2 from the germline V gene are LNHDA and SQIVND (reference sequence). The CDR3 here is CACKQGRNTEAFF. CDR3 coding DNA: TGTGCCTGTAAACAGGGACGGAACACTGAAGCTTTCTTT.

This chain uses TRBV2 with TRBJ2-3; TRBD2 aligns across 10 bases. The germline gives CDR1 SNHLY, CDR2 FYNNEI. The length of the CDR3 is 14 residues. The V and J ends lost 8 bases and 3 bases, in that order; junction bases with no gene match: 5. The CDR3 sequence is CASGFSGGTDTQYF. The CDR3 DNA reads TGTGCCAGCGGGTTTAGCGGGGGGACAGATACGCAGTATTTT.

The gene calls are TRBV27 and TRBJ1-6; D is undetermined. The germline CDR1 and CDR2 sequences are MNHEY and SMNVEV (reference sequence). V shed 3 bases and J shed 7 bases, with 10 bases lying between them. The CDR3 sequence is 14 residues long. This CDR3 is CASSFLRENSPLHF. The CDR3 DNA follows: TGTGCCAGCAGTTTTTTGAGGGAAAATTCACCCCTCCACTTT.

This clone showed up just a few times. The gene calls are TRBV6-5 and TRBJ2-7, with D possibly TRBD2 on 6 matching bases. The germline CDR1 and CDR2 sequences are MNHEY and SVGAGI. The CDR3 length is 15 residues. With 6 bases removed from V and 2 bases from J, the gap between germline ends came to 17 bases. The CDR3 nucleotides read TGTGCCAGCAGAGCCGGGACTCTAGGACCCTACGAGCAGTACTTC. It translates to CASRAGTLGPYEQYF.